The present TCR beta chain was sequenced within a study of shared clonotypes between healthy human individuals. Study in general: Each donor's CD4 naive and CD4 memory cells filled three plates apiece, CD8 naive two, and CD8 memory one.

Whole-study findings and limits: Blood was the only sampled material, and tissue repertoires likely differ.

This CDR3 spans 17 amino acids. V was trimmed by 0 bases and J by 0 bases, leaving 12 bases between them. Germline V CDR1 and CDR2: MNHEY, SMNVEV (reference sequence). CD45RO-negative cells were positively selected for CCR7, leaving out terminally differentiated effector memory CD45RA+ cells. This clone showed up just once. As yet, its antigen is unknown. Clones were sequenced by immunoSEQ multiplex PCR, and TCRdb holds only the in-frame ones, with some missing. The sample records about 1,800,000 clones, roughly 95% being singletons. The receptor's source is a man in his late teens or twenties in good health. This sequence joins TRBV27 and TRBJ2-1; D is uncertain. Sequenced input: naive CD8+ T cells sorted from blood. CDR3 DNA: TGTGCCAGCAGTTTATCGTTCCGCGGCCCCTCCTACAATGAGCAGTTCTTC. This codes for CASSLSFRGPSYNEQFF.